This passage covers 11 T cell receptor beta chains from one sample sequenced in a study of blood T cell repertoires in COVID-19. The method was immunoSEQ multiplex PCR; TCRdb's version includes in-frame clones alone and lacks a portion of them. The table records around 150,000 clones, over 70% of them present only once. Source material: PBMCs or T cells enriched from blood (not recorded which). The source of these receptors is a woman aged 60-75 years who had recovered from COVID-19.

V usage is TRBV28 and J usage is TRBJ2-5; tentative D call: TRBD1 (6 bases). The germline V gene encodes CDR1 MDHEN and CDR2 SYDVKM. The CDR3 contains 14 residues. V was cut by 6 bases and J by 1 base, with 12 bases left in between. CDR3 in amino acids: CASRRDRTQETQYF. Written as DNA, the CDR3 is TGTGCCAGCAGGCGCGACAGGACCCAAGAGACCCAGTACTTC.

The chain links TRBV28 to TRBJ1-3; 7 nucleotides agree with TRBD1. Losses at the gene ends were 6 bases for V and 0 bases for J; bases not matched to a gene: 8. The germline V gene has CDR1 MDHEN and CDR2 SYDVKM. CDR3 length: 16 residues. This CDR3 is CASRESGGSSGNTIYF. In nucleotides, the CDR3 is TGTGCCAGCAGGGAGTCAGGGGGGAGCTCTGGAAACACCATATATTTT.

V gene TRBV4-2 combines with J gene TRBJ2-5; TRBD2 matches 11 bases. Trimming removed 9 bases from V and 5 bases from J; junction bases left unmatched: 5. Looked up from germline, CDR1 is LGHNA and CDR2 is YNFKEQ. This CDR3 region has 13 residues. For the CDR3, the DNA is TGTGCCAGTAGCGGGGGGGCCTGGGAGACCCAGTACTTC. Translated, it gives CASSGGAWETQYF.

V and J are TRBV7-2 and TRBJ1-1; no firm D call. Germline values: CDR1 SGHTA, CDR2 FQGNSA. Trimming left V 1 base short and J 11 bases short, with 14 bases between. This CDR3 spans 13 amino acids. The CDR3 loop reads CASSLVAGQSAFF. The CDR3 DNA sequence: TGTGCCAGCAGCTTAGTTGCTGGGCAGTCGGCTTTCTTT.

The V call is TRBV10-1, the J call TRBJ2-7; D gene uncertain. Trimming left V 6 bases short and J 3 bases short, with 12 bases between. Looked up from germline, CDR1 is WNHNN and CDR2 is SYGVQD (reference sequence). The CDR3 has 13 amino acids. CDR3 in DNA: TGCGCCAGCAGCCTAGGCCCAAGCTACGAGCAGTACTTC. This translates into CASSLGPSYEQYF.

This chain uses TRBV11-2 with TRBJ1-6; no definite D call. Trimming removed 1 base from V and 7 bases from J, with 14 bases in between. The germline gives CDR1 SGHAT, CDR2 FQNNGV. The CDR3 extends over 16 amino acids. CDR3: CASSLVGVSGNSPLHF. CDR3 sequence (DNA): TGTGCCAGCAGCTTAGTGGGTGTCTCGGGGAATTCACCCCTCCACTTT.

This clone was recorded once. V usage is TRBV6-5 and J usage is TRBJ1-6; 7 nucleotides line up with TRBD1. The CDR3 is 15 amino acids. V lost 7 bases, J lost 6 bases, and 9 bases stayed unmatched. Germline lookup yields CDR1 MNHEY and CDR2 SVGAGI. In DNA form, the CDR3 reads TGTGCCAGCATTCCTTACCGGGACAGTAATTCACCCCTCCACTTT. Its translation is CASIPYRDSNSPLHF.

The rearrangement uses TRBV6-2 or TRBV6-3 and TRBJ2-1; TRBD1 might be the D (6 bases). Germline assignment: CDR1 MNHEY and CDR2 SVGEGT. Trimming cost V 0 bases and J 3 bases, with 12 bases left between them. CDR3 length: 16 residues. CDR3 DNA: TGTGCCAGCAGTTACTCGAGTGACAGGTTCTACAATGAGCAGTTCTTC. Its protein product is CASSYSSDRFYNEQFF.

This chain links TRBV28 with TRBJ2-3; 10 bases align to TRBD2. The germline gives CDR1 MDHEN, CDR2 SYDVKM. V trimming: 5 bases; J trimming: 4 bases; junction bases outside the gene matches: 3. The CDR3 is made up of 14 amino acids. CDR3 nucleotide sequence: TGTGCCAGCAGTCGACTAGCGGGTTCAGATACGCAGTATTTT. Its translation: CASSRLAGSDTQYF. The whole variable domain, filled in from reference TRBV28 and TRBJ2-3, reads DVKVTQSSRYLVKRTGEKVFLECVQDMDHENMFWYRQDPGLGLRLIYFSYDVKMKEKGDIPEGYSVSREKKERFSLILESASTNQTSMYLCASSRLAGSDTQYFGPGTRLTVL.

The chain employs TRBV27 and TRBJ2-1; D unclear. This CDR3 has 15 residues. Trimming removed 3 bases from V and 4 bases from J, with 13 bases in between. Germline V CDR1 and CDR2: MNHEY, SMNVEV (reference sequence). The CDR3 DNA follows: TGTGCCAGCAGTTTTGTGGGCCCCCCTTACAATGAGCAGTTCTTC. Encoded protein: CASSFVGPPYNEQFF.

This clone showed up just once. This chain uses TRBV28 with TRBJ1-6; D may be TRBD1 (6 bases). The CDR3 is made up of 14 amino acids. Germline CDR1 and CDR2: MDHEN and SYDVKM. V dropped 6 bases and J dropped 7 bases, with 13 bases sitting between them. The CDR3 DNA reads as TGTGCCAGCAGCCCAGACAGGTTCAATTCACCCCTCCACTTT. It yields the protein CASSPDRFNSPLHF.